This T cell receptor beta chain was identified in a study of T cell responses to AZD1222 COVID-19 vaccine. CDR1 is MNHEY, CDR2 SMNVEV, per germline (reference sequence). CDR3 size: 11 residues. Trimming stripped 4 bases from V and 6 bases from J, with 4 bases between. Data came from immunoSEQ multiplex PCR; TCRdb stores just in-frame clones and leaves some out. This table holds around 160,000 clones, about 91% found once. Study-level results: Two doses of AZD1222 preceded a rise in Spike-specific TCR breadth and depth.

Notes on this clone: What it binds is unknown.

The TCR originated in an adult who received the AZD1222 COVID-19 vaccine. The chain recombines TRBV27 with TRBJ2-1, with D uncertain. Sequences were derived from peripheral blood, sampled 28 days after the second AZD1222 dose. The CDR3, as DNA: TGTGCCAGCAGTTCCCCCAATGAGCAGTTCTTC. Its protein product is CASSSPNEQFF.